Each of the 30 T cell receptor beta chains below was sequenced from the same sample in a study of T-cell memory formation after mild COVID-19. TCRdb itself ran the 5' RACE reads through MiXCR, one entry per CDR3 protein. The top ten hold 20% to 25% of the sample, which has fewer than 400,000 distinct CDR3 sequences, more than 15% seen once. The material sequenced was PBMCs or a T cell subset sorted from them (not recorded which). Source of these receptors: a man aged 18 to 29 who had mild COVID-19 (a few samples of this study predate the infection). Cell type and time point are not known.

This clonotype was counted a few times. V usage is TRBV6-5 and J usage is TRBJ2-1; D gene ambiguous. The CDR3 spans 14 residues. CDR1 is MNHEY and CDR2 is SVGAGI in the germline V gene. Trimming cost V 6 bases and J 1 base, with 10 bases left between them. The CDR3: CASSWGDSYNEQFF. The CDR3 DNA is TGTGCCAGCAGCTGGGGTGATTCCTACAATGAGCAGTTCTTC.

The chain couples TRBV18 to TRBJ2-1; D is uncertain. V was cut by 0 bases and J by 6 bases, with 9 bases left in between. The germline CDR1 and CDR2 sequences are KGHSH and LQKENI. This CDR3 spans 14 amino acids. The CDR3 nucleotides read TGTGCCAGCTCACCACCGAGGACCCCCAATGAGCAGTTCTTC. Its translation: CASSPPRTPNEQFF.

The chain combines TRBV10-2 with TRBJ2-4; 12 nucleotides line up with TRBD2. The V segment lost 9 bases and the J segment 2 bases; nucleotides outside the gene matches: 14. CDR1 WSHSY and CDR2 SAAADI come from the germline V gene. This CDR3 region has 18 residues. The CDR3 nucleotides are TGCGCCAGTCTCGAGAGGCTAGCGGGGGGGCAGTCCAAAAACATTCAGTACTTC. Its translation is CASLERLAGGQSKNIQYF.

This clonotype was seen only a few times. The chain employs TRBV5-1 and TRBJ1-4; possible D gene TRBD1, 6 bases. The V gene lost 4 bases and the J gene lost 0 bases, with 10 bases spanning the gap. Germline V gives CDR1 SGHRS, CDR2 YFSETQ. The CDR3 runs to 15 residues. CDR3 nucleotide sequence: TGCGCCAGCAGCCCGAACAGGGCAACTAATGAAAAACTGTTTTTT. The encoded protein is CASSPNRATNEKLFF.

The table lists this clonotype with a few counts. This chain connects TRBV2 to TRBJ2-5; 7 nucleotides match TRBD2. CDR1 SNHLY and CDR2 FYNNEI come from the germline V gene. The CDR3 runs to 13 residues. J was trimmed by 4 bases and V by 10 bases; bases with no gene match: 9. The CDR3 loop is CATPQGGRETQYF. CDR3 DNA: TGTGCCACCCCCCAGGGAGGGAGAGAGACCCAGTACTTC. Drawing the rest from reference TRBV2 and TRBJ2-5, the complete variable domain is EPEVTQTPSHQVTQMGQEVILRCVPISNHLYFYWYRQILGQKVEFLVSFYNNEISEKSEIFDDQFSVERPDGSNFTLKIRSTKLEDSAMYFCATPQGGRETQYFGPGTRLLVL.

This clonotype was recorded a few times. The chain has TRBV7-3 and TRBJ1-1, with D uncertain. This CDR3 is built from 15 residues. The V gene's germline CDR1 is SGHTA and CDR2 FQGTGA. The V end was cut by 6 bases, the J end by 7 bases, with 21 bases between. The CDR3 sequence is CASRGIRNRAGEAFF. The CDR3 region has the DNA TGTGCCAGCAGGGGGATCAGGAACCGGGCCGGTGAAGCTTTCTTT.

This clonotype was found a few times. This chain joins TRBV10-3 and TRBJ2-7, with 10 bases fitting TRBD1. The CDR3 runs to 16 residues. Germline-derived CDR1 and CDR2 are ENHRY and SYGVKD. The ends lost 3 bases at V and 3 bases at J; junction bases unmatched: 8. The CDR3 DNA follows: TGTGCCATCAGTGACCTGAGGGACAGGGGTCACTACGAGCAGTACTTC. This sequence encodes CAISDLRDRGHYEQYF.

Only one count was recorded for this clonotype. The genes are TRBV28 and TRBJ2-7; unclear D gene. Trimming shortened V by 5 bases and J by 0 bases, and 14 bases separated the two germline ends. The V gene's germline CDR1 is MDHEN and CDR2 SYDVKM. This CDR3 region has 15 residues. CDR3 region: CASSTRAESSYEQYV. The DNA for the CDR3 is TGTGCCAGCAGTACCCGGGCAGAAAGCTCCTACGAGCAGTACGTC.

CDR3 sequence (DNA): TGTGCCAGCAGCTTAGAGCGGGACACCATATATTTT. This sequence encodes CASSLERDTIYF. The gene calls are TRBV11-2 and TRBJ1-3; D remains unclear. The CDR3 covers 12 residues. Trimming cost V 0 bases and J 8 bases, with 5 bases left between them. CDR1 SGHAT and CDR2 FQNNGV come from the germline V gene. Filled out from reference TRBV11-2 and TRBJ1-3, the complete variable domain reads EAGVAQSPRYKIIEKRQSVAFWCNPISGHATLYWYQQILGQGPKLLIQFQNNGVVDDSQLPKDRFSAERLKGVDSTLKIQPAKLEDSAVYLCASSLERDTIYFGEGSWLTVV.

The rearrangement links TRBV3-1 to TRBJ2-7; 8 nucleotides agree with TRBD1. V lost 5 bases to trimming and J lost 4 bases; unmatched junction nucleotides: 16. CDR3 length equals 17 residues. Germline V gene lookup returns CDR1 LGHDT and CDR2 YNNKEL (reference sequence). CDR3 DNA sequence: TGTGCCAGCAGCAAAGTGCCACCCGGGACAGGACGATACGAGCAGTACGTC. This sequence encodes CASSKVPPGTGRYEQYV.

This clonotype occurred many times. The chain uses TRBV12-3 or TRBV12-4 and TRBJ2-1, with no clear D. The CDR3 spans 14 residues. The V gene lost 5 bases and the J gene lost 4 bases, with 12 bases spanning the gap. CDR3 in DNA: TGTGCCAGCAGTCCGGACGGGCGATACAATGAGCAGTTCTTC. Amino acid sequence: CASSPDGRYNEQFF.

V is TRBV7-3 and J is TRBJ2-3; 14 nucleotides match TRBD2. Germline V gene lookup returns CDR1 SGHTA and CDR2 FQGTGA. CDR3 size: 16 residues. V was clipped by 4 bases and J by 8 bases; unmatched bases: 8. CDR3 DNA sequence: TGTGCCAGCAGCTCCGGACTAGCGGGGGGAGGAGGTACGCAGTATTTT. It is translated as CASSSGLAGGGGTQYF.

This clonotype was observed a handful of times. The chain carries TRBV4-2 and TRBJ2-1; D may be TRBD2 (6 bases). V was trimmed by 0 bases and J by 4 bases, leaving 10 bases between them. The length of the CDR3 is 15 residues. CDR1 is LGHNA, CDR2 YNFKEQ, per germline. CDR3 sequence: CASSQEGTLYNEQFF. The CDR3 DNA reads TGTGCCAGCAGCCAAGAGGGGACTCTTTACAATGAGCAGTTCTTC.

This clonotype has only a few counts. The chain combines TRBV12-3 or TRBV12-4 with TRBJ1-2, with a tentative D call TRBD1 (5 bases). This CDR3 is built from 15 residues. Trimming cost V 4 bases and J 5 bases, with 17 bases left between them. The CDR3 protein is CASSWGSTGTYGYTF. The CDR3 DNA reads TGTGCCAGCAGTTGGGGCAGCACGGGAACTTATGGCTACACCTTC.

This clonotype was recorded many times. This chain connects TRBV28 to TRBJ1-5; D is uncertain. There are 15 residues in the CDR3. CDR1 is MDHEN and CDR2 is SYDVKM in the germline V gene. Between the trimmed V and J ends, which lost 4 bases and 3 bases, there was a span of 13 bases. The CDR3 region is CASSSPGGVNQPQHF. The CDR3 bases are TGTGCCAGCAGTTCTCCGGGTGGGGTCAATCAGCCCCAGCATTTT.

This clonotype was seen a few times. The chain is built from TRBV7-3 and TRBJ2-1; D is tentatively TRBD1 or TRBD2 (5 bases each). V shed 4 bases and J shed 5 bases, with 9 bases lying between them. CDR1 SGHTA and CDR2 FQGTGA come from the germline V gene. The CDR3 spans 13 residues. The CDR3 bases are TGTGCCAGCAGCTGGGGGTCGAACAATGAGCAGTTCTTC. It translates to CASSWGSNNEQFF.

The table lists this clonotype with a few counts. This sequence joins TRBV4-1 and TRBJ2-4; perhaps TRBD1 as D (6 bases). V dropped 4 bases and J dropped 8 bases, with 12 bases sitting between them. CDR1 and CDR2 from the germline V gene are MGHRA and YSYEKL. The CDR3 contains 13 residues. CDR3 residues: CASSLTGSDIQYF. In DNA, the CDR3 is TGCGCCAGCAGCCTCACAGGGTCTGACATTCAGTACTTC.

This clonotype was detected a few times. The V and J genes are TRBV7-2 and TRBJ2-3; D is unresolved. V lost 4 bases and J 7 bases, leaving 9 bases between the germline ends. Germline V lookup: CDR1 SGHTA, CDR2 FQGNSA. This CDR3 region has 12 residues. CDR3 protein: CASSSTPYTQYF. Written as DNA, the CDR3 is TGTGCCAGCAGCTCGACACCTTATACGCAGTATTTT. Full variable domain (remainder filled in from reference TRBV7-2 and TRBJ2-3): GAGVSQSPSNKVTEKGKDVELRCDPISGHTALYWYRQSLGQGLEFLIYFQGNSAPDKSGLPSDRFSAERTGGSVSTLTIQRTQQEDSAVYLCASSSTPYTQYFGPGTRLTVL.

The chain links TRBV7-9 to TRBJ2-2; 13 nucleotides line up with TRBD2. Germline assignment: CDR1 SEHNR and CDR2 FQNEAQ (reference sequence). V lost 3 bases and J lost 0; bases outside the gene matches: 1. This CDR3 spans 17 amino acids. CDR3 sequence: CASSFGLAGANTGELFF. CDR3 nucleotides: TGTGCCAGCAGCTTTGGACTAGCGGGGGCGAACACCGGGGAGCTGTTTTTT.

This clonotype occurred many times. This chain uses TRBV20-1 with TRBJ1-2; a possible D gene is TRBD1 (5 bases). Germline CDR1 is DFQATT and CDR2 is SNEGSKA (reference sequence). CDR3 size: 13 residues. Trimming cost V 5 bases and J 3 bases, with 13 bases left between them. The CDR3 sequence: CSADEGRDYGYTF. The CDR3 DNA follows: TGCAGTGCTGATGAGGGGCGCGACTATGGCTACACCTTC.

This rearrangement joins TRBV7-9 to TRBJ2-7; a weak D match, TRBD2 (6 bases). The ends were cut back, 5 bases at V and 6 bases at J, with 14 bases in the middle. The CDR3 contains 13 residues. Germline CDR1 and CDR2: SEHNR and FQNEAQ (reference sequence). CDR3 in amino acids: CASSKPAGSEQYF. The CDR3 DNA is TGTGCCAGCAGCAAGCCGGCGGGATCCGAGCAGTACTTC.

The V call is TRBV28, the J call TRBJ1-3; weak D call: TRBD1 (5 bases). Germline assignment: CDR1 MDHEN and CDR2 SYDVKM. V was shortened by 4 bases and J by 0 bases, with 13 bases between the two germline ends. The CDR3 sequence is 16 residues long. The CDR3 DNA reads TGTGCCAGCAGTTCTGGGGGTCGGTACTCTGGAAACACCATATATTTT. It translates to CASSSGGRYSGNTIYF.

This clonotype was seen ten or more times. The V gene is TRBV15, the J gene TRBJ2-5; either TRBD1 or TRBD2 may fit D (6 bases each). CDR3 length: 13 residues. Per the germline V gene, CDR1 is LNHNV and CDR2 is YYDKDF (reference sequence). Trimming took 3 bases from V and 5 from J, leaving 10 bases between them. CDR3 sequence reads: CATSSLGGETQYF. In DNA, the CDR3 is TGTGCCACCAGCAGTTTAGGGGGGGAGACCCAGTACTTC.

The chain recombines TRBV7-3 with TRBJ1-1; D is unclear. CDR3 length: 14 residues. Germline V gene lookup returns CDR1 SGHTA and CDR2 FQGTGA. Trimming shortened V by 7 bases and J by 0 bases, and 12 bases separated the two germline ends. Here the CDR3 DNA reads TGTGCCAGCACCCTGGGAGGAATGAACACTGAAGCTTTCTTT. Translation: CASTLGGMNTEAFF.

The sample holds a few counts of this clonotype. The chain combines TRBV20-1 with TRBJ2-1; D is possibly TRBD2 (5 bases). This CDR3 has 11 amino acids. Germline values: CDR1 DFQATT, CDR2 SNEGSKA (reference sequence). V shed 5 bases and J shed 10 bases, with 12 bases lying between them. CDR3 in amino acids: CSAGPSLEQFF. In DNA form, the CDR3 reads TGCAGTGCTGGGCCTAGCCTAGAGCAGTTCTTC.

This clonotype has only a few counts. This sequence joins TRBV12-5 and TRBJ1-5; D unresolved. The ends were cut back, 3 bases at V and 0 bases at J, with 15 bases in the middle. This CDR3 has 17 residues. Germline V gives CDR1 LGHNT, CDR2 FRNRAP. CDR3 DNA: TGTGCTAGTGGTTTCACGAGGACTGAGGATAGCAATCAGCCCCAGCATTTT. It is translated as CASGFTRTEDSNQPQHF.

The table lists this clonotype with a few counts. The chain joins TRBV19 to TRBJ2-7; D perhaps matches TRBD2 (6 bases). V was cut by 3 bases and J by 2 bases, with 8 bases left in between. CDR3 length: 13 amino acids. Germline CDR1 reads LNHDA; CDR2 reads SQIVND (reference sequence). The CDR3 loop reads CASSMGGAYEQYF. In DNA form, the CDR3 reads TGTGCCAGTAGTATGGGCGGGGCCTACGAGCAGTACTTC.

This chain connects TRBV7-2 to TRBJ1-6; D is uncertain. V gave up 3 bases and J gave up 9 bases, with 15 bases separating them. CDR1 and CDR2 (germline): SGHTA, FQGNSA. This CDR3 contains 15 residues. CDR3 protein: CASSFSRQRLSPLHF. CDR3 nucleotide sequence: TGTGCCAGCAGCTTTTCCCGGCAAAGACTTTCACCCCTCCACTTT.

The genes are TRBV4-3 and TRBJ2-7, with D tentatively TRBD1 (5 bases). The CDR3 is 15 residues long. Trimming removed 0 bases at V and 3 bases at J, with 12 bases between. From germline, CDR1 is LGHNA and CDR2 YSLEER. CDR3 nucleotide sequence: TGCGCCAGCAGCCAAGAACACAGGTTTCTCTACGAGCAGTACTTC. This gives the protein CASSQEHRFLYEQYF.

This clonotype occurred a few times. The chain uses TRBV4-2 and TRBJ2-3; 7 bases align to TRBD1. Losses at the gene ends were 8 bases for V and 4 bases for J; bases not matched to a gene: 12. Germline loops: CDR1 LGHNA, CDR2 YNFKEQ. This CDR3 contains 15 residues. As DNA, the CDR3 is TGTGCCAGCGGAAGAACAGGGGACCTCGCAGATACGCAGTATTTT. Protein: CASGRTGDLADTQYF.